This T cell receptor (beta chain) was obtained from a study of T cell clones after liver transplantation. Study background: Post-transplant blood was tracked for graft-donor-reactive T cell clones identified in a pre-transplant mixed lymphocyte reaction.

Measured with immunoSEQ multiplex PCR; TCRdb has only the in-frame clones, and not every one. The repertoire includes roughly 100,000 clones, around 86% of them detected once, and just under 1% sits in the top ten. Findings of the study overall: In 5 of 8 subjects, circulating graft-donor-reactive CD4 TCRbeta sequences fell significantly after transplant. Migration into the graft, not deletion, may explain lost graft donor-reactive T cells.

For this clone: Its antigen remains unidentified.

The starting material was CD4+ T cells from blood, obtained before liver transplant. This clonotype originated in a human donor who received a liver transplant.

This CDR3 is CSVRTGGPYEQYF. In DNA form, the CDR3 reads TGCAGCGTCCGGACAGGGGGCCCCTACGAGCAGTACTTC. This sequence joins TRBV29-1 and TRBJ2-7; 11 positions agree with TRBD1. V was pared by 6 bases and J by 2 bases, with 3 bases of the junction left unmatched. The CDR3 contains 13 residues. The germline gives CDR1 SQVTM, CDR2 ANQGSEA.